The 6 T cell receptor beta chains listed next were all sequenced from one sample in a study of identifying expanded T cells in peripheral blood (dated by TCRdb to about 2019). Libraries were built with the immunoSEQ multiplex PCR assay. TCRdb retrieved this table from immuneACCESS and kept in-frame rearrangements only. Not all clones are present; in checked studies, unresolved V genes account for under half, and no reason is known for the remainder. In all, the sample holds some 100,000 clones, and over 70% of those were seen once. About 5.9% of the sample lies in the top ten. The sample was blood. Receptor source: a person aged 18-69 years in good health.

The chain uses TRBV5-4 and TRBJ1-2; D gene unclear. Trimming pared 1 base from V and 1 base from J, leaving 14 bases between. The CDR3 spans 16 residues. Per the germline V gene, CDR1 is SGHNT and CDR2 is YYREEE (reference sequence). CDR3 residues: CASSLSLRHINYGYTF. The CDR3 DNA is TGTGCCAGCAGCTTGTCCCTCCGGCACATTAACTATGGCTACACCTTC. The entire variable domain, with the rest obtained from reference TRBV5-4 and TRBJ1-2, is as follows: ETGVTQSPTHLIKTRGQQVTLRCSSQSGHNTVSWYQQALGQGPQFIFQYYREEENGRGNFPPRFSGLQFPNYSSELNVNALELDDSALYLCASSLSLRHINYGYTFGSGTRLTVV.

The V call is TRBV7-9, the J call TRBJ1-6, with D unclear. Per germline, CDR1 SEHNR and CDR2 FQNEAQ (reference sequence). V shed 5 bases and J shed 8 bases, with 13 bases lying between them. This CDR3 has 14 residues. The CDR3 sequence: CASSPLGWDSPLHF. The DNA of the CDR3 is TGTGCCAGCAGCCCATTAGGGTGGGATTCACCCCTCCACTTT.

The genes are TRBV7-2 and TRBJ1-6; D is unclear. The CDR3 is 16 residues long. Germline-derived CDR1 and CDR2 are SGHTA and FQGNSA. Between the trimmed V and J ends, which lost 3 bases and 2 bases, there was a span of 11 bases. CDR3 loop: CASSLVAEPYNSPLHF. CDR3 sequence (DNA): TGTGCCAGCAGCTTGGTGGCCGAACCCTATAATTCACCCCTCCACTTT.

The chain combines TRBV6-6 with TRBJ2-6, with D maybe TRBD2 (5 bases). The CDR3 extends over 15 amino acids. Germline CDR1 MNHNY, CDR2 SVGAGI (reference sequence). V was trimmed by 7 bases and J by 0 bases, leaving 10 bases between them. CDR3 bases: TGTGCCAGCAATGGGAGAAACTCTGGGGCCAACGTCCTGACTTTC. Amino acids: CASNGRNSGANVLTF.

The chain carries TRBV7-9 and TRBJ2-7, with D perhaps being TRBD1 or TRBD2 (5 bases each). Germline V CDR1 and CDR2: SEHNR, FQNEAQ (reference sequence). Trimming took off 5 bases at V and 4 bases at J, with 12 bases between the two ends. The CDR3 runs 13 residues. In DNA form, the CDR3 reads TGTGCCAGCAGCCGACGGGGACGGTACGAGCAGTACTTC. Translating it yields CASSRRGRYEQYF.

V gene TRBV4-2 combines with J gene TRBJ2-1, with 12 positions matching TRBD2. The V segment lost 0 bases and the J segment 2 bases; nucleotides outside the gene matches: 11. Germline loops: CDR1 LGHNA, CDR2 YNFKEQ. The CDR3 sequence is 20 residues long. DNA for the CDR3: TGTGCCAGCAGCCAAGATCTGGGGTGGACTAGCGGGGATCCCTACAATGAGCAGTTCTTC. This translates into CASSQDLGWTSGDPYNEQFF.